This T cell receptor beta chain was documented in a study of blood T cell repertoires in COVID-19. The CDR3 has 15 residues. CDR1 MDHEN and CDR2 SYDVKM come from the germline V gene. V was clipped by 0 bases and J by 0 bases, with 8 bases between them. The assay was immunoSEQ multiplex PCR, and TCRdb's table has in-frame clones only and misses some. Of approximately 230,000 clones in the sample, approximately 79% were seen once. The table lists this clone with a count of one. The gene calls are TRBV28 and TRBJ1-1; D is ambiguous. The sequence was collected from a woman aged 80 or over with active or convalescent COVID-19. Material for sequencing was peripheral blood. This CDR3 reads CASSLWQSLNTEAFF. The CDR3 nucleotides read TGTGCCAGCAGTTTATGGCAGTCTTTGAACACTGAAGCTTTCTTT.